The source of this T cell receptor (beta chain) is a study of patients and donors after allogeneic stem cell transplantation. This clonotype was picked up a small number of times. From germline, CDR1 is SQVTM and CDR2 ANQGSEA. This CDR3 has 13 amino acids. V lost 6 bases to trimming and J lost 3 bases; unmatched junction nucleotides: 5. MiXCR, run by TCRdb on the RT-PCR reads, gives a single entry per CDR3 protein. The repertoire includes about a million distinct CDR3 sequences, more than 15% of them detected once, and about 6% sits in the top ten. The sequence was collected from a human donor who was either an allogeneic HSCT recipient or a stem cell or donor lymphocyte infusion donor (not recorded which). It is not recorded whose cells these are; they may come from a transplant donor. What was sequenced was blood, either unsorted or a sorted T cell fraction (not recorded which). The chain joins TRBV29-1 to TRBJ2-7, with 10 bases identical to TRBD2. The DNA for the CDR3 is TGCAGCGTCTCTAGCGGGAGCATCTACGAGCAGTACTTC. Its protein is CSVSSGSIYEQYF.